Sequencing of this T cell receptor beta chain was carried out in a study of blood T cell repertoires in COVID-19. The overall study: The study drew acute and convalescent COVID-19 samples from the United States, Italy and Spain. Sample material is recorded as cDNA or gDNA derived from T cells, B-cell-depleted T cells, or PBMCs.

The V gene lost 1 base and the J gene lost 2 bases, with 11 bases spanning the gap. The CDR3 totals 15 residues. The germline V gene encodes CDR1 SGHDN and CDR2 FVKESK. This clone has a handful of counts. In the study's own analysis: The assay estimated nucleated cells by amplifying reference gene primers. The repertoire was sequenced with immunoSEQ multiplex PCR; TCRdb's copy has only in-frame clones and lacks some. The V and J calls and clone size come from that table; D and trimming were worked out from the DNA. The data show some 100,000 clones, about 80% seen once. The sequence derives from a man between 65 and 85 years old with acute or convalescent COVID-19. Sequences were obtained from peripheral blood. The chain couples TRBV14 to TRBJ1-1; D gene uncertain. The chain's CDR3 is CASSQGYRRNTEAFF. The CDR3 bases are TGTGCCAGCAGCCAAGGGTACAGAAGAAACACTGAAGCTTTCTTT.